This T cell receptor beta chain was documented in a study of T cell responses to AZD1222 COVID-19 vaccine. General observations from the study: Per reports, nearly half of all spike-specific TCRs target regions that are unmutated in variants.

The V end lost 1 base, the J end lost 2 bases, and 18 bases lay between the germline ends. This CDR3 is built from 17 residues. Germline V gene data show CDR1 as SGHVS and CDR2 as FQNEAQ. This clone was observed a single time. Antigen specificity is unknown. Generated by immunoSEQ multiplex PCR, the TCRdb table keeps only in-frame clones and is missing some. The data hold 150,000 to 200,000 clones, with roughly 94% observed a single time. The sample in question was peripheral blood, obtained 28 days after the second AZD1222 dose. The rearrangement links TRBV7-8 to TRBJ2-7; D gene ambiguous. The origin of this receptor is an adult who received the AZD1222 COVID-19 vaccine. CDR3 sequence reads: CASSLGSAATLPYEQYF. The CDR3 coding sequence is TGTGCCAGCAGCTTAGGTTCCGCGGCAACGCTACCCTACGAGCAGTACTTC.